The clone carrying this T cell receptor (beta chain) occurred a few times. Its target is not known. The sample originates from a study of immune heterogeneity within non-small cell lung tumors. Bulk tumor genomic DNA, approximately 600 ng per sample, was used as template. Widely spaced biopsies, several per primary tumor, were obtained at surgery. The study cohort was described as untreated, and its members had newly diagnosed non-small cell lung cancer. They went on to have curative surgery. Everyone who gave samples had just been diagnosed with non-small cell lung cancer and was having surgery with curative intent. Looked up from germline, CDR1 is SGDLS and CDR2 is YYNGEE. The V and J ends lost 0 bases and 1 base respectively, with 7 bases between them. The CDR3 loop spans 15 amino acids. TCR beta CDR3 amplification used multiplex PCR with 32 V and 13 J primers. TCRdb re-analysed the multiplex PCR reads in MiXCR, keeping a single row per CDR3 protein. In the table there are 20,000 to 25,000 distinct CDR3 sequences, more than 25% of which are singletons.

Broader study findings: Different patients shared few of their high-frequency T-cell receptor beta clonotypes. Different tumor locations in one patient shared dominant CDR3 beta clonotypes yet harbored unique high-frequency clones.

The clonotype originates from a man aged 35 to 55 with non-small cell lung cancer. Material for sequencing was lung tumor tissue. The chain couples TRBV9 to TRBJ2-2; TRBD1 is a possible D gene (6 bases). DNA of the CDR3: TGTGCCAGCAGCGTAGCGGGACAGAACACCGGGGAGCTGTTTTTT. Amino acid sequence: CASSVAGQNTGELFF.